Here is one T cell receptor beta chain with its context. These data originate in a study of cytomegalovirus exposure and HLA in healthy donors. The germline V gene encodes CDR1 LGHNA and CDR2 YNFKEQ. The CDR3 has 14 amino acids. V shed 5 bases and J shed 3 bases, with 14 bases lying between them. The study ran its PCR with 60 Vbeta and 13 Jbeta primers. Sequenced by immunoSEQ multiplex PCR; TCRdb stores in-frame clones only, minus some. The sample records 200,000 to 250,000 clones, around 85% being singletons. The receptor's source is a human donor in good health. The rearrangement uses TRBV4-2 and TRBJ2-7; D is unclear. The specimen was PBMCs. In DNA form, the CDR3 reads TGTGCCAGCAGCTACGAAGCGCGTCGCTACGAGCAGTACTTC. This encodes CASSYEARRYEQYF.